This T cell receptor (beta chain) was found in a study of shared clonotypes between healthy human individuals. CDR1 SGHAT and CDR2 FQNNGV come from the germline V gene. V lost 5 bases, J lost 13 bases, and 18 bases lay in between. This CDR3 has 13 residues. Original processing methods: Sequence data from immunoSEQ were junction-only and lacked quality scores; consequently, filtering differed. Some clones are missing from TCRdb's copy, which holds only in-frame ones; the method was immunoSEQ multiplex PCR. D and trimming come from the DNA, and the V and J calls and clone size come from that table. The sample contains 2 million or so clones, over 85% of which appear only once.

The rearrangement uses TRBV11-2 and TRBJ2-1; D might be TRBD1 (5 bases). Specimen: naive CD4+ T cells sorted from blood. Regarding subset: CD45RA+ positively selected. The TCR comes from a young man in good health. In DNA, the CDR3 is TGTGCCAGCAGCCTCCGAGAAGGTACAGGACAGTTCTTC. This encodes CASSLREGTGQFF.